This is a list of T cell receptor beta chains from one sample in a study of T cell responses to AZD1222 COVID-19 vaccine. Sequenced by immunoSEQ multiplex PCR; TCRdb stores in-frame clones only, minus some. The sample shows 100,000 to 150,000 clones, roughly 90% of them seen only once. The sequencing here drew on peripheral blood, taken on day 0 of AZD1222 vaccination. The receptors derive from an adult in good health. Each CDR3 is given with its conserved first and last residue. Each record gives: J gene, clone size, D gene, V gene, CDR3 protein, CDR3 DNA. A D gene is named only where the DNA matches it firmly. Not every row has a clone size; where given, it reads once, few, many or a size class.

TRBJ2-2,-,TRBD2,TRBV20-1,CSASNGGANTGELFF,TGCAGTGCTAGTAACGGGGGGGCGAACACCGGGGAGCTGTTTTTT
TRBJ2-1,-,TRBD2,TRBV5-1,CASSSETSGRAGGNEQFF,TGCGCCAGCAGCTCGGAGACTAGCGGGAGGGCCGGGGGGAATGAGCAGTTCTTC
TRBJ1-2,-,-,TRBV29-1,CSVGTGPARGGYTF,TGCAGCGTCGGGACGGGACCTGCGAGGGGTGGCTACACCTTC
TRBJ2-2,-,-,TRBV5-1,CASSLVAGRTGELFF,TGCGCCAGCAGCTTGGTCGCAGGACGTACCGGGGAGCTGTTTTTT
TRBJ2-7,-,-,TRBV7-9,CASSYALESYEQYF,TGTGCCAGCAGCTACGCGTTAGAAAGCTACGAGCAGTACTTC
TRBJ2-2,-,-,TRBV15,CATSRALPANGELFF,TGTGCCACCAGCAGAGCCCTCCCGGCTAACGGGGAGCTGTTTTTT
TRBJ2-3,few,TRBD2,TRBV28,CASSFSIGLAAADTQYF,TGTGCCAGCAGTTTTTCCATCGGACTAGCAGCTGCGGATACGCAGTATTTT
TRBJ2-7,-,TRBD2,TRBV2,CASGLTSGESRHF,TGTGCCAGCGGGCTAACTAGCGGGGAGTCTCGGCACTTC
TRBJ2-1,few,-,TRBV5-1,CASSLNRVQDEQFF,TGCGCCAGCAGCTTGAACAGGGTCCAGGATGAGCAGTTCTTC
TRBJ1-2,-,-,TRBV2,CASKDQGNHGYTF,TGTGCCAGCAAAGATCAAGGGAATCATGGCTACACCTTC
TRBJ2-1,-,TRBD2,TRBV29-1,CSAGGSRYNEQFF,TGCAGCGCGGGGGGGAGCCGCTACAATGAGCAGTTCTTC
TRBJ1-2,-,-,TRBV24-1,CATSDSTSGAYGYTF,TGTGCCACCAGTGATTCGACCTCAGGGGCTTATGGCTACACCTTC
TRBJ2-2,-,TRBD1,TRBV5-1,CASSLGTGRSNTGELFF,TGCGCCAGCAGCCTGGGGACAGGGAGATCGAACACCGGGGAGCTGTTTTTT
TRBJ2-2,-,TRBD1,TRBV3-1/TRBV3-2,CASSQDSGGTGELFF,TGTGCCAGCAGCCAAGATTCAGGGGGCACCGGGGAGCTGTTTTTT
TRBJ2-3,-,TRBD1,TRBV5-1,CASSRRQGYTDTQYF,TGCGCCAGCAGCCGCCGACAGGGATACACAGATACGCAGTATTTT
TRBJ1-6,-,-,TRBV27,CASTRRGSSSNSPLHF,TGTGCCAGCACCCGAAGAGGGAGCTCCTCTAATTCACCCCTCCACTTT
TRBJ2-1,-,-,TRBV3-1/TRBV3-2,CASLKTGGSDNEQFF,TGTGCCAGCCTCAAAACGGGGGGCTCTGACAATGAGCAGTTCTTC
TRBJ2-7,-,TRBD1,TRBV6-5,CASRTGGNEQYF,TGTGCCAGCAGAACAGGGGGTAATGAGCAGTACTTC
TRBJ2-7,-,-,TRBV4-3,CASSQSKADTYEQYF,TGCGCCAGCAGCCAATCTAAGGCGGATACCTACGAGCAGTACTTC
TRBJ2-1,-,-,TRBV15,CATSRSPMGREQFF,TGTGCCACCAGCAGAAGTCCCATGGGGCGTGAGCAGTTCTTC
TRBJ1-2,-,-,TRBV28,CASSQTGYGYTF,TGTGCCAGCAGCCAAACAGGGTATGGCTACACCTTC
TRBJ1-5,-,-,TRBV6-2/TRBV6-3,CASSYLSGIQPQHF,TGTGCCAGCAGTTACTTATCAGGCATCCAGCCCCAGCATTTT
TRBJ2-7,once,-,TRBV9,CASSVDRYSYEQYF,TGTGCCAGCAGCGTAGATCGATACTCCTACGAGCAGTACTTC
TRBJ1-2,-,TRBD1,TRBV3-1/TRBV3-2,CASSRTGPGGYTF,TGTGCCAGCAGCCGGACAGGGCCTGGTGGCTACACCTTC
TRBJ2-5,-,-,TRBV15,CATAPQGRGGTQETQYF,TGTGCCACCGCTCCACAGGGTCGAGGCGGGACGCAAGAGACCCAGTACTTC
TRBJ2-2,-,-,TRBV7-2,CASSLGGIRGTGELFF,TGTGCCAGCAGCTTAGGGGGGATCCGTGGCACCGGGGAGCTGTTTTTT
TRBJ1-6,-,-,TRBV25-1,CASSVAGHGISPLHF,TGTGCCAGCAGTGTAGCGGGACACGGGATTTCACCCCTCCACTTT
TRBJ2-1,-,TRBD1,TRBV7-2,CASNKDRVGGEQFF,TGTGCCAGCAACAAAGACAGGGTTGGGGGTGAGCAGTTCTTC
TRBJ2-1,-,-,TRBV4-3,CASSQERGNEQFF,TGCGCCAGCAGCCAAGAACGGGGCAATGAGCAGTTCTTC
TRBJ1-5,-,-,TRBV24-1,CATSDLFASEAQHF,TGTGCCACCAGTGACCTATTCGCGAGTGAGGCCCAGCATTTT
TRBJ1-2,few,-,TRBV6-5,CASKGVGTPRAGYTF,TGTGCCAGCAAAGGGGTGGGGACCCCCAGGGCCGGCTACACCTTC
TRBJ2-2,-,-,TRBV4-1,CASSQGLTHTGELFF,TGCGCCAGCAGCCAAGGTCTGACCCACACCGGGGAGCTGTTTTTT